This T cell receptor (beta chain) derives from a study of shared clonotypes between healthy human individuals. The assay was immunoSEQ multiplex PCR, and TCRdb's table has in-frame clones only and misses some. The sample lists about 110,000 clones, 55% to 70% seen once, with around 24% in the top ten. A word on this clone: Other DNA variants within this sample encode the same CDR3.

The specimen was memory CD8+ T cells sorted from blood. Subset specified: CD45RO+ cells pooled with CCR7-negative TemRA cells. This sequence was found in a woman younger than 45 in good health.

The CDR3 DNA is TGTGCCAGCAGCCAAGAAGAGGCGGCTTCCTACGAGCAGTACTTC. The encoded protein is CASSQEEAASYEQYF. The chain is built from TRBV14 and TRBJ2-7, with D uncertain. Germline CDR1 SGHDN, CDR2 FVKESK. CDR3 size: 15 residues. Trimming left V 0 bases short and J 1 base short, with 10 bases between.